The 12 T cell receptor beta chains listed next were all sequenced from one sample in a study of CD8 T cells in ankylosing spondylitis. TCRdb analysed the 5' RACE reads with MiXCR anew, one entry per CDR3 protein. This sample carries some 140,000 distinct CDR3 sequences, roughly 7.7% of them seen once, and the ten largest clones take approximately 6.8%. The source material was synovial fluid, either unsorted or a sorted T cell fraction (not recorded which). The receptor set was obtained from a male donor with ankylosing spondylitis.

By share, this clonotype ranks as medium-sized (0.01 to 0.1%). The V and J genes are TRBV20-1 and TRBJ2-1, with TRBD1 matching over 9 bases. With V trimmed by 5 bases and J by 5 bases, 4 bases remained unmatched. From germline, CDR1 is DFQATT and CDR2 SNEGSKA (reference sequence). The CDR3 sequence is 13 residues long. The chain's CDR3 is CSAWTGADNEQFF. For the CDR3, the DNA is TGCAGTGCTTGGACAGGGGCAGACAATGAGCAGTTCTTC.

This clonotype was seen at least ten times. The V gene is TRBV7-2, the J gene TRBJ1-2; 7 nucleotides agree with TRBD1. Germline trimming cut 3 bases from V and 8 bases from J; bases unmatched to any gene: 9. Germline-derived CDR1 and CDR2 are SGHTA and FQGNSA. The CDR3 has 14 residues. CDR3 amino acids: CASSFLARGTGYTF. In DNA form, the CDR3 reads TGTGCCAGCAGCTTTTTGGCCAGGGGGACCGGCTACACCTTC.

The rearrangement joins TRBV20-1 to TRBJ2-3; D is uncertain. Between the trimmed V and J ends, which lost 3 bases and 2 bases, there was a span of 0 bases. The CDR3 covers 10 residues. Looked up from germline, CDR1 is DFQATT and CDR2 is SNEGSKA (reference sequence). The chain's CDR3 is CSASTDTQYF. The CDR3 region has the DNA TGCAGTGCTAGCACAGATACGCAGTATTTT.

This clonotype was detected ten times or more. V usage is TRBV5-1 and J usage is TRBJ2-1, with D tentatively TRBD1 (5 bases). Per germline, CDR1 SGHRS and CDR2 YFSETQ. The CDR3 extends over 14 amino acids. V gave up 0 bases and J gave up 1 base, with 5 bases separating them. The CDR3 reads CASSLEGSYNEQFF. The DNA for the CDR3 is TGCGCCAGCAGCTTGGAGGGGTCCTACAATGAGCAGTTCTTC. Variable domain in full (rest from reference TRBV5-1 and TRBJ2-1): KAGVTQTPRYLIKTRGQQVTLSCSPISGHRSVSWYQQTPGQGLQFLFEYFSETQRNKGNFPGRFSGRQFSNSRSEMNVSTLELGDSALYLCASSLEGSYNEQFFGPGTRLTVL.

The rearrangement joins TRBV7-2 to TRBJ1-2; D is unresolved. With 1 base removed from V and 4 bases from J, the gap between germline ends came to 10 bases. Germline CDR1 is SGHTA and CDR2 is FQGNSA. This CDR3 has 14 amino acids. For the CDR3, the DNA is TGTGCCAGCAGCTTAGGGTCCGGGAGCTATGGCTACACCTTC. This gives the protein CASSLGSGSYGYTF.

The CDR3 loop is CAISAGLGGPVQETQYF. CDR3 nucleotides: TGTGCCATCAGTGCGGGTTTGGGCGGGCCAGTTCAAGAGACCCAGTACTTC. J is TRBJ2-5 and V is TRBV10-3, with D perhaps TRBD2 (5 bases). V lost 4 bases and J 2 bases, leaving 20 bases between the germline ends. The CDR3 length is 17 residues. Germline-derived CDR1 and CDR2 are ENHRY and SYGVKD.

This clonotype was observed at least ten times. This CDR3 reads CASRESTVHYGYTF. DNA of the CDR3: TGTGCCAGCAGAGAATCGACGGTTCACTATGGCTACACCTTC. V gene TRBV6-2 or TRBV6-3 combines with J gene TRBJ1-2; D is uncertain. Trimming shortened V by 6 bases and J by 3 bases, and 14 bases separated the two germline ends. CDR3 size: 14 residues. Looked up from germline, CDR1 is MNHEY and CDR2 is SVGEGT.

This clonotype appeared once. The V gene is TRBV5-1, the J gene TRBJ2-3, with D possibly being TRBD2 (5 bases). The CDR3 extends over 14 amino acids. The V end was cut by 6 bases, the J end by 3 bases, with 14 bases between. Germline lookup yields CDR1 SGHRS and CDR2 YFSETQ. The CDR3 coding sequence is TGCGCCAGCATGGCCCGGGGTGGGACAGATACGCAGTATTTT. Its protein is CASMARGGTDTQYF.

This clonotype was counted only a few times. The chain's CDR3 is CASSLSQGLGSSDTQYF. The CDR3 DNA reads as TGTGCCAGCAGTTTATCCCAGGGGTTGGGTTCGTCAGATACGCAGTATTTT. This rearrangement joins TRBV28 to TRBJ2-3, with D tentatively TRBD1 (6 bases). The length of the CDR3 is 17 residues. The ends were cut back, 1 base at V and 4 bases at J, with 18 bases in the middle. Germline CDR1 reads MDHEN; CDR2 reads SYDVKM.

V gene TRBV20-1 combines with J gene TRBJ2-5; D is perhaps TRBD1 (5 bases). The germline gives CDR1 DFQATT, CDR2 SNEGSKA (reference sequence). Trimming pared 0 bases from V and 1 base from J, leaving 12 bases between. The CDR3 sequence is 15 residues long. CDR3 bases: TGCAGTGCTAGAGATCCACAGGTTTCCCAAGAGACCCAGTACTTC. Residues: CSARDPQVSQETQYF.

The chain has TRBV20-1 and TRBJ2-3; 7 nucleotides match TRBD2. Trimming removed 1 base from V and 2 bases from J; junction bases left unmatched: 12. The germline V gene has CDR1 DFQATT and CDR2 SNEGSKA (reference sequence). The length of the CDR3 is 17 residues. In nucleotides, the CDR3 is TGCAGTGCTAGAGGGGTATCGCGGGGGACGCTCACAGATACGCAGTATTTT. Translating gives CSARGVSRGTLTDTQYF.

The chain carries TRBV4-2 and TRBJ1-1; the D gene is possibly TRBD1 (5 bases). V lost 6 bases, J lost 0 bases, and 20 bases lay in between. This CDR3 contains 17 residues. The germline CDR1 and CDR2 sequences are LGHNA and YNFKEQ. In DNA, the CDR3 is TGTGCCAGCAGTCCCACCCCGGTCCGGGGCCTGAACACTGAAGCTTTCTTT. Amino acid sequence: CASSPTPVRGLNTEAFF.